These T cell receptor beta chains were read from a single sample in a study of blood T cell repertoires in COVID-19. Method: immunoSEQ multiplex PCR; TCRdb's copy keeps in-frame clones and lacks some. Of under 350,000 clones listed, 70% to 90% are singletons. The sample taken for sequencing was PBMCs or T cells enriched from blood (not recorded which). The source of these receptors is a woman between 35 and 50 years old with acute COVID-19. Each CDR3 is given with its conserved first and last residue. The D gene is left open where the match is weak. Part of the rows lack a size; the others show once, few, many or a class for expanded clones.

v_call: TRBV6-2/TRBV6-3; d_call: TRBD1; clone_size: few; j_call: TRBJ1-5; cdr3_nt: TGTGCCAGCAGTCCCGACAGGGATAAACATTATAGCAATCAGCCCCAGCATTTT; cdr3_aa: CASSPDRDKHYSNQPQHF
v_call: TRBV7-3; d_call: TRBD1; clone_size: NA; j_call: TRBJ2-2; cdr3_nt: TGTGCCAGCAGCTTAAGGGGGACAGGGCTGAACACCGGGGAGCTGTTTTTT; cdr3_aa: CASSLRGTGLNTGELFF
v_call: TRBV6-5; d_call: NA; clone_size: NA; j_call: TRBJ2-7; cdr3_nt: TGTGCCAGCAGCTCTGGAGACAGCTACGAGCAGTACTTC; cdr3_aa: CASSSGDSYEQYF
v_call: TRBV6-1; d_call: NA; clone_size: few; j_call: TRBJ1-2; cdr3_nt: TGTGCCAGCAGTGAGGGGAGTAACTATGGCTACACCTTC; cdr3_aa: CASSEGSNYGYTF
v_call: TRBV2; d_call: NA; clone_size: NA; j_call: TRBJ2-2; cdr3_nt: TGTGCCAGCAGTGAGGCAGGGCTAATCGGGGAGCTGTTTTTT; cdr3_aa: CASSEAGLIGELFF
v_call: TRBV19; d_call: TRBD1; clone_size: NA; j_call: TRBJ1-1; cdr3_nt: TGTGCCAGTAGTACAGGGGGCCCCACTGAAGCTTTCTTT; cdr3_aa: CASSTGGPTEAFF
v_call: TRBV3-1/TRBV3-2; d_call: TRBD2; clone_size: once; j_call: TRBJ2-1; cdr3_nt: TGTGCCAGCAGCTTTCTAGCGGGAGGGCCTGGCGAGCAGTTCTTC; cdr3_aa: CASSFLAGGPGEQFF
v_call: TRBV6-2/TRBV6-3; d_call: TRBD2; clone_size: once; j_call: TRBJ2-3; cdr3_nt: TGTGCCAGCAGTTACTCCCCGTCGGGGGGGGGCCCGGATACGCAGTATTTT; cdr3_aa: CASSYSPSGGGPDTQYF
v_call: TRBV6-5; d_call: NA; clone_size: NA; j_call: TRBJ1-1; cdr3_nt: TGTGCCAGCAGACCGGGCGGCGGGGACGCTTTCTTT; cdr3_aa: CASRPGGGDAFF
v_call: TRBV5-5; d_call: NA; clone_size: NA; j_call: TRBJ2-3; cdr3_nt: TGTGCCAGCAGCCCACAGGGACGCGATACGCAGTATTTT; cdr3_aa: CASSPQGRDTQYF
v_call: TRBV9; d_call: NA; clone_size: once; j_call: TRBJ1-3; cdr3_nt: TGTGCCAGCAGCGTAAGGGACACGGCCCGCGGAAACACCATATATTTT; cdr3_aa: CASSVRDTARGNTIYF
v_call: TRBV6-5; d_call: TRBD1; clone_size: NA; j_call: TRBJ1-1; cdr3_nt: TGTGCCAGCAGTCGGACAGGTGGCACTGAAGCTTTCTTT; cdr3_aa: CASSRTGGTEAFF
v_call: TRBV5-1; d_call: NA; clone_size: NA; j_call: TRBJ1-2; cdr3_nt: TGCGCCAGCAGAGGTCAGGGTTATGGCTACACCTTC; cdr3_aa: CASRGQGYGYTF
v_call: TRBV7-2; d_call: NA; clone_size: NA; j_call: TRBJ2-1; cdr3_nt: TGTGCCAGCAGCTTAGGTCGTCAGGGGAGCAATGAGCAGTTCTTC; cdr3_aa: CASSLGRQGSNEQFF
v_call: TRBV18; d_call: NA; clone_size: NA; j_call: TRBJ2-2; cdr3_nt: TGTGCCAGCTCACCAAGCAAAGCGAACACCGGGGAGCTGTTTTTT; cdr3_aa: CASSPSKANTGELFF
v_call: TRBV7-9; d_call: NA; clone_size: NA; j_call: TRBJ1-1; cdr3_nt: TGTGCCAGCACCTCTAATTTGAACACTGAAGCTTTCTTT; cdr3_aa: CASTSNLNTEAFF
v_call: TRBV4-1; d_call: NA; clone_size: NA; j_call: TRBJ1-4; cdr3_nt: TGCGCCAGCAGCCTCCGACAGCCTGCGCAAAAACTGTTTTTT; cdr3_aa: CASSLRQPAQKLFF
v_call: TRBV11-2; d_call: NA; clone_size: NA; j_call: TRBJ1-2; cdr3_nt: TGTGCCAGCAGCCCGATCCTTGGTCGGGGCTACACCTTC; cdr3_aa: CASSPILGRGYTF
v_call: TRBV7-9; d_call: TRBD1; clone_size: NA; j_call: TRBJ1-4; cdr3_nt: TGTGCCAGCAGCTCCGACAGGGGCCAAGGGGAAAAACTGTTTTTT; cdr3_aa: CASSSDRGQGEKLFF
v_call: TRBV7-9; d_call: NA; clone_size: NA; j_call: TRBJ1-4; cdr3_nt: TGTGCCAGCAGCTTTGGCGGAGAAAAACTGTTTTTT; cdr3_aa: CASSFGGEKLFF
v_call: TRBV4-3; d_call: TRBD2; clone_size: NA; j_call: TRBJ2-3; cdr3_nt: TGCGCCAGCAGCCAAGCAGCAGGTGGCGGGGGGGCCAGCACAGATACGCAGTATTTT; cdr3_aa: CASSQAAGGGGASTDTQYF
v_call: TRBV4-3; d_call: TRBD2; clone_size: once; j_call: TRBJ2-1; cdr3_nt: TGCGCCAGCAGCCAAGTAGCGGGAGGGCCCTATGAGCAGTTCTTC; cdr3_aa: CASSQVAGGPYEQFF
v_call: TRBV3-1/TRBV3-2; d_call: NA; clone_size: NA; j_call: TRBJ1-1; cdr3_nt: TGTGCCAGCAGCCAAGCAAATGAAGCTTTCTTT; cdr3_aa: CASSQANEAFF
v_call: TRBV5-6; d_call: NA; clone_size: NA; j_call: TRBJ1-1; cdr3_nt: TGTGCCAGCAGCGTAGGGGTGGGGACATTGAACACTGAAGCTTTCTTT; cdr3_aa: CASSVGVGTLNTEAFF
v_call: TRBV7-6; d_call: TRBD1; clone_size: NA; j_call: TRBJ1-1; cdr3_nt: TGTGCCAGCAGCTTAGGGACAGGGCCATTCATGAACACTGAAGCTTTCTTT; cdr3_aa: CASSLGTGPFMNTEAFF
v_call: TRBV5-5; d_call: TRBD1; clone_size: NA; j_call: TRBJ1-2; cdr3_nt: TGTGCCAGCAGCCCTGGACAGGGGAAGAACTATGGCTACACCTTC; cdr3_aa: CASSPGQGKNYGYTF
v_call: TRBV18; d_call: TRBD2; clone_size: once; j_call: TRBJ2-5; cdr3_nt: TGTGCCAGCTCCAACGGACTAGCGGGGGGAGAGACCCAGTACTTC; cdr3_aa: CASSNGLAGGETQYF
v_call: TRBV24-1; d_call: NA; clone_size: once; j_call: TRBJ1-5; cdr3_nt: TGTGCCACCAGTCCACAAAGCAATCAGCCCCAGCATTTT; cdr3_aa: CATSPQSNQPQHF
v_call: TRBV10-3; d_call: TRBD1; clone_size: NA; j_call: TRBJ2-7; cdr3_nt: TGTGCCATCAGTCTGACAGGGGTTACCTACGAGCAGTACTTC; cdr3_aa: CAISLTGVTYEQYF
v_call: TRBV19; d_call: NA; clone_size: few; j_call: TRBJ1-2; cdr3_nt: TGTGCCAGTAGTGCGATCGGGACACTGACTAACTATGGCTACACCTTC; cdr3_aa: CASSAIGTLTNYGYTF
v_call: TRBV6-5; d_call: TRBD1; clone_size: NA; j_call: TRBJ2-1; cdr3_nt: TGTGCCAGCAGTTACACGGGACAGGGGAAGCACAATGAGCAGTTCTTC; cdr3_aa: CASSYTGQGKHNEQFF
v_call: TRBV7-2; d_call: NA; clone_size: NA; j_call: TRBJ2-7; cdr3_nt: TGTGCCAGCAGCTTAGATCCGGGAGCGACCTACGAGCAGTACTTC; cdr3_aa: CASSLDPGATYEQYF
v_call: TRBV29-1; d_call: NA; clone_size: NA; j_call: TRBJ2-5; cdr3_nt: TGCAGCGTTGACGGGAGAAAGGAAGAAGAGACCCAGTACTTC; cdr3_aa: CSVDGRKEEETQYF
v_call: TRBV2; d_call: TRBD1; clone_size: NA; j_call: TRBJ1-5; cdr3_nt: TGTGCCAGCAGTTCAATGACAGGGTATCAGCCCCAGCATTTT; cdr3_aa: CASSSMTGYQPQHF
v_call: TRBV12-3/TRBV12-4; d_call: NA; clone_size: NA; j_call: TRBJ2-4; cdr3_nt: TGTGCCAGCAGTAACACCAAAAACATTCAGTACTTC; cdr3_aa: CASSNTKNIQYF
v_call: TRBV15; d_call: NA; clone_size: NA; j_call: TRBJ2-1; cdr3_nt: TGTGCCACCAGCAGAGATGGCCCGGGAGTGCGGGACAATGAGCAGTTCTTC; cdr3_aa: CATSRDGPGVRDNEQFF
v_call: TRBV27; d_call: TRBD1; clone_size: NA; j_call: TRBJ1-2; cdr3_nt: TGTGCCAGCAGTTTATCGGGACAGGGGATTCGAAGCTACACCTTC; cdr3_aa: CASSLSGQGIRSYTF
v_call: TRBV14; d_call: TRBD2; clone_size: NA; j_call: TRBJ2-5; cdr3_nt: TGTGCCAGCAGCCAAGATAGGGCAGCGGGAATACAAGAGACCCAGTACTTC; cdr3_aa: CASSQDRAAGIQETQYF
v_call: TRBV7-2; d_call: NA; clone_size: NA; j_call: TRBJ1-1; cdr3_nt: TGTGCCAGCAGCTTAGAGGCAGGGGCCGACACTGAAGCTTTCTTT; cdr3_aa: CASSLEAGADTEAFF
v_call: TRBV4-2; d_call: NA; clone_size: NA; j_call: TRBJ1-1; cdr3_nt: TGTGCCAGCAGCTCTACTCCGGGGGGAATGAACACTGAAGCTTTCTTT; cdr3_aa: CASSSTPGGMNTEAFF
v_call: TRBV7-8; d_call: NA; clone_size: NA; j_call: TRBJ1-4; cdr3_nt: TGTGCCAGCACTTCAGGGTCGGCTGAAAAACTGTTTTTT; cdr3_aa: CASTSGSAEKLFF
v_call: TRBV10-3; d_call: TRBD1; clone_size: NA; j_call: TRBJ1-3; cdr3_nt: TGTGCCTCTCAGGGGGGCTCTGGAAACACCATATATTTT; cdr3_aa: CASQGGSGNTIYF
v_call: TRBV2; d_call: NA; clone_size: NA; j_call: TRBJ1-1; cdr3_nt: TGTGCCAGCAGTGTTAGGGGTTGGGACACTGAAGCTTTCTTT; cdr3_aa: CASSVRGWDTEAFF